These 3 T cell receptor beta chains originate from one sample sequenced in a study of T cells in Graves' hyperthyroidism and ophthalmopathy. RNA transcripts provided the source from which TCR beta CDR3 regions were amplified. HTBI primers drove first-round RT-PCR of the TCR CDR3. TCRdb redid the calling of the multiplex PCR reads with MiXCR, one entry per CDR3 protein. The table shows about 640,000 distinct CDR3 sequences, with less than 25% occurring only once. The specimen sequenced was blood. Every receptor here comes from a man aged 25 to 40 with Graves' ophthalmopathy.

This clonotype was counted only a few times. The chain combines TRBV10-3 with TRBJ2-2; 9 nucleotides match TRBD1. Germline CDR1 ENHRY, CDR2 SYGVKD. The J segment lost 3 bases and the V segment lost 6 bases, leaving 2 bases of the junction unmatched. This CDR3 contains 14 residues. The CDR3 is CAIRQGADTGELFF. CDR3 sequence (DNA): TGTGCCATCAGACAGGGGGCGGACACCGGGGAGCTGTTTTTT.

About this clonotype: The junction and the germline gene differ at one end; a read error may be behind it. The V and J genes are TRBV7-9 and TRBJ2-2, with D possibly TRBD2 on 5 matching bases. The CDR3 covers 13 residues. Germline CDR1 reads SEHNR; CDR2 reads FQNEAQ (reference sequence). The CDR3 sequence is CASIPGNAGELFF. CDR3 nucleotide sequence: TGTGCCAGCATCCCGGGGAACGCCGGGGAGCTGTTTTTT.

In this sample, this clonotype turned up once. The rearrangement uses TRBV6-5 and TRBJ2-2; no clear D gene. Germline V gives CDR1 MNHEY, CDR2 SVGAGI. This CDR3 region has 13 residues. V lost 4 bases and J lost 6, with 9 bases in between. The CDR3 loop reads CASSSLVPGELFF. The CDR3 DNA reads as TGTGCCAGCAGTTCCTTGGTGCCCGGGGAGCTGTTTTTT.